A single sample is the source of the 18 T cell receptor beta chains below, sequenced in a study of T cell responses to AZD1222 COVID-19 vaccine. Sequencing used immunoSEQ multiplex PCR; TCRdb keeps in-frame clones, though not all of them. The data contain about 59,000 clones, around 83% of them singletons. Sequenced material: peripheral blood, taken on day 0 of AZD1222 vaccination. These receptors all come from an adult in good health.

The chain links TRBV28 to TRBJ1-2; TRBD1 agrees at 10 bases. Germline V gene data show CDR1 as MDHEN and CDR2 as SYDVKM. The CDR3 has 14 residues. Trimming removed 4 bases from V and 5 bases from J; junction bases left unmatched: 4. CDR3 residues: CASSWGGQGYGYTF. The CDR3 DNA is TGTGCCAGCAGTTGGGGGGGACAGGGGTATGGCTACACCTTC.

The chain recombines TRBV6-5 with TRBJ2-2, with a tentative D call TRBD1 (6 bases). The length of the CDR3 is 15 residues. Per the germline V gene, CDR1 is MNHEY and CDR2 is SVGAGI. V gave up 6 bases and J gave up 0 bases, with 11 bases separating them. CDR3 bases: TGTGCCAGCAGCTTCGACAGGTCGAACACCGGGGAGCTGTTTTTT. Its translation: CASSFDRSNTGELFF.

The J gene is TRBJ2-6, the V gene TRBV5-1; D possibly corresponds to TRBD2 (6 bases). Trimming left V 7 bases short and J 0 bases short, with 17 bases between. The CDR3 runs to 17 residues. Per the germline V gene, CDR1 is SGHRS and CDR2 is YFSETQ. CDR3 in amino acids: CASVPQAGSSGANVLTF. In nucleotides, the CDR3 is TGCGCCAGCGTCCCTCAGGCGGGGAGCTCTGGGGCCAACGTCCTGACTTTC.

The rearrangement joins TRBV5-6 to TRBJ2-3; weak D call: TRBD2 (5 bases). The V end was cut by 6 bases, the J end by 6 bases, with 14 bases between. Germline V lookup: CDR1 SGHDT, CDR2 YYEEEE. The CDR3 is made up of 13 amino acids. In nucleotides, the CDR3 is TGTGCCAGCACCTACCCGGGATGGGATACGCAGTATTTT. As protein: CASTYPGWDTQYF.

This clone occurred once. The CDR3 is CASNRRGGTEAFF. CDR3 DNA sequence: TGTGCCAGCAACAGAAGAGGGGGTACTGAAGCTTTCTTT. The J gene is TRBJ1-1, the V gene TRBV7-8; possible D gene TRBD1, 6 bases. The CDR3 has 13 residues. Trimming removed 7 bases at V and 5 bases at J, with 14 bases between. Germline V CDR1 and CDR2: SGHVS, FQNEAQ.

This chain uses TRBV4-3 with TRBJ2-3; 11 positions agree with TRBD2. Germline trimming cut 3 bases from V and 2 bases from J; bases unmatched to any gene: 7. Germline CDR1 LGHNA, CDR2 YSLEER. CDR3 length equals 17 residues. Here the CDR3 DNA reads TGCGCCAGCAGCCAGGAAAATAGCGGGAGGGCCACAGATACGCAGTATTTT. Translated, it gives CASSQENSGRATDTQYF.

The CDR3 DNA reads TGTGCCAGCAGCTTAGACGGGGTTGGTGAAGCTTTCTTT. It yields the protein CASSLDGVGEAFF. The chain is built from TRBV7-2 and TRBJ1-1; no clear D. CDR3 size: 13 residues. The germline V gene has CDR1 SGHTA and CDR2 FQGNSA. V was cut by 1 base and J by 7 bases, with 10 bases left in between.

V and J are TRBV28 and TRBJ1-1; no clear D gene. Germline values: CDR1 MDHEN, CDR2 SYDVKM. The CDR3 runs to 13 residues. V was cut by 7 bases and J by 0 bases, with 9 bases left in between. This CDR3 reads CASTQHLNTEAFF. The CDR3 nucleotides read TGTGCCAGCACTCAACACTTGAACACTGAAGCTTTCTTT.

This clone was observed a handful of times. This chain uses TRBV9 with TRBJ2-7, with D hard to call. The germline gives CDR1 SGDLS, CDR2 YYNGEE. V lost 0 bases and J 7 bases, leaving 8 bases between the germline ends. The CDR3 contains 12 residues. The chain's CDR3 is CASSVAFEEQYF. In nucleotides, the CDR3 is TGTGCCAGCAGCGTAGCGTTTGAGGAGCAGTACTTC.

The V and J genes are TRBV10-3 and TRBJ1-2; D gene uncertain. The germline V and J ends were trimmed by 5 bases and 5 bases, with 15 bases remaining between them. This CDR3 contains 14 residues. Germline-derived CDR1 and CDR2 are ENHRY and SYGVKD. The CDR3 DNA follows: TGTGCCATCAGTATAAGCGGGGAAAAGTATGGCTACACCTTC. Translation gives CAISISGEKYGYTF.

The chain is built from TRBV12-3 or TRBV12-4 and TRBJ2-1; D may be TRBD2 (6 bases). The CDR3 covers 12 residues. V lost 6 bases, J lost 7 bases, and 10 bases lay in between. CDR3 DNA sequence: TGTGCCAGCAGCCTCGGGGGAAATGAGCAGTTCTTC. It translates to CASSLGGNEQFF.

The rearrangement uses TRBV10-3 and TRBJ1-5; D is possibly TRBD1 (6 bases). The V gene's germline CDR1 is ENHRY and CDR2 SYGVKD. The CDR3 spans 13 residues. Trimming removed 2 bases from V and 6 bases from J, with 8 bases in between. The CDR3 coding sequence is TGTGCCATCAGTGAGGACAGGCGTCAGCCCCAGCATTTT. Its protein is CAISEDRRQPQHF.

V usage is TRBV6-1 and J usage is TRBJ1-3; D gene uncertain. There are 14 residues in the CDR3. Trimming shortened V by 2 bases and J by 5 bases, and 10 bases separated the two germline ends. Germline V gene data show CDR1 as MNHNS and CDR2 as SASEGT. Here the CDR3 reads CASSEWGSRNTIYF. The CDR3 DNA reads as TGTGCCAGCAGTGAATGGGGAAGTAGAAACACCATATATTTT.

For this clone: The junction differs from germline at one of its ends, possibly a read error. The gene calls are TRBV7-7 and TRBJ1-4, with a possible D match to TRBD1 (5 bases). The CDR3 runs 15 residues. CDR1 is SSHAT, CDR2 FNYEAQ, per germline (reference sequence). CDR3: CASSLGVTENEKLFF. In nucleotides, the CDR3 is TGTGCTAGCAGCTTAGGCGTGACAGAAAATGAAAAACTGTTTTTT.

The V and J genes are TRBV5-1 and TRBJ2-5; D could derive from TRBD1 or TRBD2 (6 bases each). The CDR3 covers 13 residues. CDR1 SGHRS and CDR2 YFSETQ come from the germline V gene. V dropped 5 bases and J dropped 2 bases, with 10 bases sitting between them. CDR3 bases: TGCGCCAGCAGGTGGGGGGCTCAAGAGACCCAGTACTTC. It codes for CASRWGAQETQYF.

The genes are TRBV2 and TRBJ2-2; TRBD2 agrees at 8 bases. This CDR3 contains 17 residues. Trimming removed 5 bases from V and 6 bases from J; junction bases left unmatched: 14. Germline V gene sequence: CDR1 SNHLY, CDR2 FYNNEI. The CDR3: CASSPGGLVLAAGELFF. CDR3 nucleotide sequence: TGTGCCAGCAGTCCCGGGGGACTAGTATTAGCGGCCGGGGAGCTGTTTTTT.

The chain employs TRBV28 and TRBJ1-2, with 7 bases that match TRBD1. Germline V gene data show CDR1 as MDHEN and CDR2 as SYDVKM. The CDR3 covers 13 residues. With V trimmed by 6 bases and J by 7 bases, 8 bases remained unmatched. CDR3 sequence reads: CASRFTGVAGYTF. Here the CDR3 DNA reads TGTGCCAGCAGATTTACAGGGGTGGCTGGCTACACCTTC.

This chain uses TRBV5-1 with TRBJ2-7, with TRBD2 as a possible D gene (5 bases). Germline values: CDR1 SGHRS, CDR2 YFSETQ. V lost 3 bases to trimming and J lost 5 bases, with 21 bases between them. CDR3 length: 16 amino acids. This CDR3 reads CASSSVTGLSGNEQYF. The CDR3 DNA reads as TGCGCCAGCAGCTCGGTTACCGGGCTCAGCGGTAACGAGCAGTACTTC.